One T cell receptor (beta chain) is described in this entry. Germline V gene data show CDR1 as SGHKS and CDR2 as YYEKEE (reference sequence). The CDR3 spans 15 residues. V was trimmed by 4 bases and J by 0 bases, leaving 10 bases between them. Here immunoSEQ multiplex PCR was the method, and the copy in TCRdb shows in-frame clones only, minus some. The sample gives approximately 170,000 clones, almost 90% of which show up once; 1.3% to 1.5% is in the top ten. The data belong to a study of control samples from healthy donors and cancer patients. The TCR originated in a woman aged 45-60 years in good health. Sequencing was carried out using blood. This sequence joins TRBV5-5 and TRBJ2-2; TRBD2 might be the D (5 bases). CDR3 DNA: TGTGCCAGCAGCGTCCGGGATTCGAACACCGGGGAGCTGTTTTTT. Residues: CASSVRDSNTGELFF.